These 13 T cell receptor beta chains came from one sample sequenced in a study of OX40 agonist ivuxolimab in advanced cancers. Sequenced by immunoSEQ multiplex PCR; TCRdb stores in-frame clones only, minus some. The table lists about 14,000 clones, roughly 80% of them singletons. Sequenced material: CD4+ or CD8+ T cells sorted from blood, taken in a trial of the OX40 agonist ivuxolimab. The receptor set was obtained from an adult with an advanced solid tumor such as melanoma, head and neck, liver or kidney cancer.

The gene calls are TRBV10-3 and TRBJ1-2; TRBD1 matches at 7 bases. CDR3 length equals 15 residues. The germline V gene encodes CDR1 ENHRY and CDR2 SYGVKD. The trim removed 6 bases at V and 0 bases at J, leaving 7 bases unmatched. For the CDR3, the DNA is TGTGCCATCAGCCAGGGGACAGAAGCTAACTATGGCTACACCTTC. Its protein product is CAISQGTEANYGYTF.

The V and J genes are TRBV2 and TRBJ2-1; 13 nucleotides line up with TRBD2. V shed 3 bases, J shed 0 bases, and the junction held 11 bases outside the gene matches. Germline lookup yields CDR1 SNHLY and CDR2 FYNNEI. The CDR3 is made up of 20 amino acids. CDR3 nucleotides: TGTGCCAGCAGTGAGCCACCGGGACTAGCGGGGACCTTCTCCTACAATGAGCAGTTCTTC. Its translation is CASSEPPGLAGTFSYNEQFF.

The chain employs TRBV7-8 and TRBJ2-1; 7 positions match TRBD2. The CDR3 sequence is 15 residues long. The V gene's germline CDR1 is SGHVS and CDR2 FQNEAQ. V was pared by 5 bases and J by 3 bases, with 7 bases of the junction left unmatched. CDR3 region: CASSRSGVFYNEQFF. DNA of the CDR3: TGTGCCAGCAGCCGCAGCGGGGTCTTCTACAATGAGCAGTTCTTC. The variable domain in full, with the rest retrieved from reference TRBV7-8 and TRBJ2-1, is GAGVSQSPRYKVAKRGQDVALRCDPISGHVSLFWYQQALGQGPEFLTYFQNEAQLDKSGLPSDRFFAERPEGSVSTLKIQRTQQEDSAVYLCASSRSGVFYNEQFFGPGTRLTVL.

CDR3 sequence (DNA): TGTGCCAGCAGCCGGGACATCAATCAGCCCCAGCATTTT. It codes for CASSRDINQPQHF. V usage is TRBV6-4 and J usage is TRBJ1-5; D is possibly TRBD1 (6 bases). The length of the CDR3 is 13 residues. V lost 6 bases, J lost 3 bases, and 9 bases lay in between. Per germline, CDR1 MRHNA and CDR2 SNTAGT.

The CDR3 is CASRRQGLITEAFF. CDR3 bases: TGTGCCAGCAGGCGACAGGGCCTGATCACTGAAGCTTTCTTT. This chain connects TRBV6-5 to TRBJ1-1; 7 nucleotides align to TRBD1. V dropped 6 bases and J dropped 4; count of bases not matched to a gene: 8. This CDR3 is built from 14 residues. Per germline, CDR1 MNHEY and CDR2 SVGAGI.

The V call is TRBV27, the J call TRBJ1-3; D gene unclear. V dropped 3 bases and J dropped 4 bases, with 10 bases sitting between them. Germline V gene sequence: CDR1 MNHEY, CDR2 SMNVEV (reference sequence). The length of the CDR3 is 14 residues. The CDR3 coding sequence is TGTGCCAGCAGTTTTGGAGGGTCCGGAAACACCATATATTTT. Translated, it gives CASSFGGSGNTIYF.

The chain combines TRBV7-9 with TRBJ2-1; the match to TRBD1 covers 8 bases. J lost 4 bases, V lost 3 bases, and 8 bases had no gene match. In germline, CDR1 is SEHNR, CDR2 FQNEAQ (reference sequence). This CDR3 has 16 amino acids. The CDR3 nucleotides are TGTGCCAGCAGCTTTGTCACGGACAGGGCTTACAATGAGCAGTTCTTC. Its protein is CASSFVTDRAYNEQFF.

V is TRBV6-5 and J is TRBJ2-7; 7 positions agree with TRBD1. The CDR3 sequence is 14 residues long. CDR1 and CDR2 from the germline V gene are MNHEY and SVGAGI. J was trimmed by 7 bases and V by 2 bases; bases with no gene match: 8. CDR3 in amino acids: CASSYRNRGREQYF. Written as DNA, the CDR3 is TGTGCCAGCAGTTACCGAAACAGGGGAAGAGAGCAGTACTTC.

V is TRBV13 and J is TRBJ1-2; D unclear. The CDR3 extends over 12 amino acids. The germline V and J ends were trimmed by 5 bases and 6 bases, with 10 bases remaining between them. Looked up from germline, CDR1 is PRHDT and CDR2 is FYEKMQ (reference sequence). CDR3 in amino acids: CASSRHPNGYTF. CDR3 DNA: TGTGCCAGCAGCCGTCACCCCAATGGCTACACCTTC. Using reference TRBV13 and TRBJ1-2 for the parts outside the CDR3, the full variable domain is AAGVIQSPRHLIKEKRETATLKCYPIPRHDTVYWYQQGPGQDPQFLISFYEKMQSDKGSIPDRFSAQQFSDYHSELNMSSLELGDSALYFCASSRHPNGYTFGSGTRLTVV.

The chain combines TRBV7-9 with TRBJ1-5; possible D gene TRBD1, 5 bases. The CDR3 totals 16 residues. Germline CDR1 is SEHNR and CDR2 is FQNEAQ (reference sequence). Trimming removed 1 base at V and 6 bases at J, with 16 bases between. The CDR3 here is CASSLVDSLGGQPQHF. Here the CDR3 DNA reads TGTGCCAGCAGCTTAGTAGACAGCCTCGGGGGTCAGCCCCAGCATTTT.

The chain recombines TRBV10-1 with TRBJ2-7; no firm D call. V dropped 11 bases and J dropped 2 bases, with 7 bases sitting between them. Germline assignment: CDR1 WNHNN and CDR2 SYGVQD (reference sequence). The CDR3 runs to 10 residues. In DNA form, the CDR3 reads TGCGCCGCTCAGACCTACGAGCAGTACTTC. This translates into CAAQTYEQYF.

This clone appeared a few times. The J gene is TRBJ2-7, the V gene TRBV7-9, with D uncertain. The CDR3 sequence is 14 residues long. Germline V gene lookup returns CDR1 SEHNR and CDR2 FQNEAQ (reference sequence). Trimming pared 3 bases from V and 2 bases from J, leaving 11 bases between. For the CDR3, the DNA is TGTGCCAGCAGCTTGGTGGATTCAACCTACGAGCAGTACTTC. Translated, it gives CASSLVDSTYEQYF. Supplemented by reference TRBV7-9 and TRBJ2-7, the full variable domain reads DTGVSQNPRHKITKRGQNVTFRCDPISEHNRLYWYRQTLGQGPEFLTYFQNEAQLEKSRLLSDRFSAERPKGSFSTLEIQRTEQGDSAMYLCASSLVDSTYEQYFGPGTRLTVT.

J is TRBJ2-1 and V is TRBV7-2; no reliable D call. Trimming took off 3 bases at V and 9 bases at J, with 12 bases between the two ends. Per the germline V gene, CDR1 is SGHTA and CDR2 is FQGNSA. This CDR3 has 13 residues. In DNA, the CDR3 is TGTGCCAGCAGCTTGGGCTCCGGGCTTGAGCAGTTCTTC. As protein: CASSLGSGLEQFF.